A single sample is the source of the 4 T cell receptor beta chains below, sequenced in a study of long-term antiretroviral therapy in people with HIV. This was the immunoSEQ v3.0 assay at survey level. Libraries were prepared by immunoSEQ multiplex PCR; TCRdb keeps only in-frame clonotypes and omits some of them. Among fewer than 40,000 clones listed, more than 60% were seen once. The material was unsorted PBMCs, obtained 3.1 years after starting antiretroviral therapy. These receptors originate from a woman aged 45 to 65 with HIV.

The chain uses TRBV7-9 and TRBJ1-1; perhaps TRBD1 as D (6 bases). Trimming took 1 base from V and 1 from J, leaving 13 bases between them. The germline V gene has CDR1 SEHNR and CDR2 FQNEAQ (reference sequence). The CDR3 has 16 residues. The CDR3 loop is CASSLEGGLENTEAFF. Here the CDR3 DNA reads TGTGCCAGCAGCTTAGAGGGGGGGTTGGAGAACACTGAAGCTTTCTTT.

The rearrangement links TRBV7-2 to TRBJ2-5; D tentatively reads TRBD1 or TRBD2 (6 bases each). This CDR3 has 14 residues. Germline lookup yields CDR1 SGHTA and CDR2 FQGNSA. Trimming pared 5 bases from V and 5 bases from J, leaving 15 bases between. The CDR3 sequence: CASSRDPGAETQYF. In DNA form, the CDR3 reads TGTGCCAGCAGCCGTGACCCGGGGGCGGAGACCCAGTACTTC.

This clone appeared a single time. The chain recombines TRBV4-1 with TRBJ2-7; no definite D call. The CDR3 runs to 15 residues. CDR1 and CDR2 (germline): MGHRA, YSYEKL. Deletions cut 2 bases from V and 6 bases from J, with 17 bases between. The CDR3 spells CASSQSVVDPREQYF. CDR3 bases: TGCGCCAGCAGCCAATCGGTCGTAGATCCCCGCGAGCAGTACTTC.

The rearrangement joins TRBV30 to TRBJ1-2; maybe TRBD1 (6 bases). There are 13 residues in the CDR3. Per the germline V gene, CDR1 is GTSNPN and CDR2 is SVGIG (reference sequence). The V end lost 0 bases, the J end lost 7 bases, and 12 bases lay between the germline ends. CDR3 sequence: CAWSVSGASGYTF. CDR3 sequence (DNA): TGTGCCTGGAGTGTATCGGGGGCGAGTGGCTACACCTTC.